This T cell receptor (beta chain) comes out of a study of neurological immune-mediated disorders. Study observations and caveats: There was no association between the multiple sclerosis repertoire cluster and any clinical or MRI feature.

This clonotype was recorded many times. The antigen remains unidentified. cDNA synthesis was performed by 5'RACE with 10-nucleotide random UMIs. One entry per CDR3 protein results from TCRdb running MiXCR on the 5' RACE reads. The sample yields about 40,000 distinct CDR3 sequences, roughly 2.5% seen once. The V end lost 4 bases, the J end lost 5 bases, and 5 bases lay between the germline ends. Germline assignment: CDR1 SQVTM and CDR2 ANQGSEA. The CDR3 extends over 10 amino acids. The sequence derives from a man in his forties or fifties with multiple sclerosis. J is TRBJ1-2 and V is TRBV29-1; D is unresolved. Sequencing was performed on PBMCs. The CDR3 DNA follows: TGCAGCGTTGTGGAGTATGGCTACACCTTC. Translated: CSVVEYGYTF.